This T cell receptor beta chain was profiled in a study of blood T cell repertoires in COVID-19. Study background: Specimens from acute and convalescent COVID-19 originated in the United States, Italy and Spain.

Profiling relied on immunoSEQ multiplex PCR, and the TCRdb table lists in-frame clones only, not all of them. The repertoire holds around 100,000 clones, about four fifths seen once, with approximately 3.4% in the top ten. CDR3 length: 11 residues. Per the germline V gene, CDR1 is LNHDA and CDR2 is SQIVND (reference sequence). The ends were cut back, 7 bases at V and 7 bases at J, with 10 bases in the middle. The chain joins TRBV19 to TRBJ1-2, with D uncertain. The TCR was taken from a woman over 75 with active or convalescent COVID-19. Sample: peripheral blood. This chain's CDR3 is CASIWRLGYTF. As DNA, the CDR3 is TGTGCCAGTATTTGGCGGCTTGGCTACACCTTC.